A single sample gave rise to the 19 T cell receptor beta chains below, sequenced in a study of human T cells and chemical hapten exposure. Each CDR3 protein is one row after TCRdb ran MiXCR on the RACE reads. The sample records 82,000 or so distinct CDR3 sequences, about an eighth being singletons. Time point here: patch test 3, about 24 weeks after DPC sensitization. Specified treatment: therapeutic diphenylcyclopropenone sensitization with weekly scalp DPC. The sample was whole blood, taken in connection with sensitization to the hapten diphenylcyclopropenone (DPC). These receptors were collected from a woman aged 50 to 60 with alopecia areata. Some clones in this sample may be carry-over from other donors' samples.

This clonotype was counted only a few times. This chain uses TRBV5-1 with TRBJ2-3; D may match TRBD1 or TRBD2 (5 bases each). Germline values: CDR1 SGHRS, CDR2 YFSETQ. Between the trimmed V and J ends, which lost 5 bases and 3 bases, there was a span of 13 bases. The CDR3 extends over 14 amino acids. The CDR3 loop reads CASRTGPNTDTQYF. The CDR3 DNA follows: TGCGCCAGCAGGACGGGGCCGAATACAGATACGCAGTATTTT.

There are many counts of this clonotype. V usage is TRBV30 and J usage is TRBJ2-7; 7 bases are shared with TRBD1. V dropped 2 bases and J dropped 3; count of bases not matched to a gene: 4. Germline values: CDR1 GTSNPN, CDR2 SVGIG (reference sequence). This CDR3 contains 13 residues. The CDR3 DNA reads as TGTGCCTGGAGTCAGCAGGGGGTCTACGAGCAGTACTTC. It specifies CAWSQQGVYEQYF.

The gene calls are TRBV29-1 and TRBJ1-1, with a weak D call TRBD1 (5 bases). Trimming left V 4 bases short and J 11 bases short, with 17 bases between. Germline lookup yields CDR1 SQVTM and CDR2 ANQGSEA. CDR3 size: 12 residues. CDR3 region: CSVASQAGWAFF. In DNA, the CDR3 is TGCAGCGTTGCGTCACAAGCAGGGTGGGCTTTCTTT.

The gene calls are TRBV5-1 and TRBJ2-6, with 7 bases that match TRBD2. CDR3 length equals 16 residues. V was pared by 5 bases and J by 2 bases, with 7 bases of the junction left unmatched. Germline CDR1 reads SGHRS; CDR2 reads YFSETQ. CDR3 nucleotides: TGCGCCAGCAGTACTAGCGTAGGGACTGGGGCCAACGTCCTGACTTTC. Encoded protein: CASSTSVGTGANVLTF.

The gene calls are TRBV4-1 and TRBJ1-1, with D maybe TRBD1 (5 bases). Trimming removed 0 bases at V and 5 bases at J, with 13 bases between. This CDR3 has 15 amino acids. Germline V lookup: CDR1 MGHRA, CDR2 YSYEKL. CDR3 nucleotide sequence: TGCGCCAGCAGCCAAGATCCCGGATCAGGGACTGAAGCTTTCTTT. It translates to CASSQDPGSGTEAFF.

V gene TRBV11-2 combines with J gene TRBJ2-7, with 10 bases fitting TRBD1. CDR1 SGHAT and CDR2 FQNNGV come from the germline V gene. The CDR3 runs 15 residues. The J segment lost 4 bases and the V segment lost 2 bases, leaving 5 bases of the junction unmatched. CDR3: CASSLSDRGLYEQYF. DNA for the CDR3: TGTGCCAGCAGCTTATCTGACAGGGGGCTATACGAGCAGTACTTC.

This clonotype has at least ten counts. The rearrangement uses TRBV7-2 and TRBJ2-5, with TRBD2 matching 13 bases. The J segment lost 7 bases and the V segment lost 3 bases, leaving 8 bases of the junction unmatched. The CDR3 contains 16 residues. Germline loops: CDR1 SGHTA, CDR2 FQGNSA. CDR3 in DNA: TGTGCCAGCAGCTTCGCCCGGACTAGCGGGGGAGGGACCCAGTACTTC. Translating it yields CASSFARTSGGGTQYF.

The chain has TRBV7-9 and TRBJ2-1; TRBD2 matches 8 bases. Per germline, CDR1 SEHNR and CDR2 FQNEAQ (reference sequence). Losses at the gene ends were 5 bases for V and 0 bases for J; bases not matched to a gene: 6. The CDR3 consists of 16 residues. Here the CDR3 reads CASSVGLASSYNEQFF. CDR3 coding DNA: TGTGCCAGCAGCGTCGGACTAGCCAGCTCCTACAATGAGCAGTTCTTC.

This clonotype appeared a few times. V usage is TRBV10-3 and J usage is TRBJ2-1, with 7 nucleotides matching TRBD1. Germline trimming cut 0 bases from V and 8 bases from J; bases unmatched to any gene: 4. The CDR3 has 14 residues. Germline CDR1 reads ENHRY; CDR2 reads SYGVKD. The CDR3 bases are TGTGCCATCAGTGAGTCCCGACAGGGCGATGAGCAGTTCTTC. It specifies CAISESRQGDEQFF.

This clonotype has ten or more counts. The rearrangement joins TRBV29-1 to TRBJ2-3; tentative D call: TRBD1 (6 bases). In germline, CDR1 is SQVTM, CDR2 ANQGSEA. The V end was cut by 2 bases, the J end by 4 bases, with 7 bases between. The CDR3 extends over 12 amino acids. CDR3 sequence reads: CSVETGPDTQYF. DNA of the CDR3: TGCAGCGTTGAAACAGGGCCAGATACGCAGTATTTT.

This clonotype was counted ten times or more. In DNA, the CDR3 is TGTGCCAGCAGCCAAGGAGCGGGAGGGACCCACAATGAGCAGTTCTTC. Residues: CASSQGAGGTHNEQFF. This chain uses TRBV4-2 with TRBJ2-1; 10 positions match TRBD2. J lost 5 bases, V lost 1 base, and 5 bases had no gene match. Germline lookup yields CDR1 LGHNA and CDR2 YNFKEQ. The length of the CDR3 is 16 residues.

The rearrangement uses TRBV12-3 or TRBV12-4 and TRBJ2-2; 9 nucleotides agree with TRBD1. This CDR3 spans 16 amino acids. V lost 4 bases, J lost 6 bases, and 9 bases stayed unmatched. The CDR3 loop is CASSSQTRQGAGELFF. CDR3 DNA: TGTGCCAGCAGTTCCCAGACTCGACAGGGGGCCGGGGAGCTGTTTTTT.

This chain connects TRBV6-1 to TRBJ1-2; the match to TRBD1 covers 12 bases. The CDR3 is 15 amino acids. Germline V CDR1 and CDR2: MNHNS, SASEGT. V shed 4 bases and J 5 bases; nucleotides not matched to a gene: 5. This chain's CDR3 is CASSVGQGAIYGYTF. The CDR3 nucleotides read TGTGCCAGCAGTGTGGGACAGGGGGCAATTTATGGCTACACCTTC.

This clonotype was detected many times. The chain combines TRBV28 with TRBJ2-7; D not certain. The V end was cut by 5 bases, the J end by 7 bases, with 12 bases between. This CDR3 region has 12 residues. Germline V gives CDR1 MDHEN, CDR2 SYDVKM. The CDR3 loop is CASSPYQEEQYF. In nucleotides, the CDR3 is TGTGCCAGCAGTCCCTACCAGGAGGAGCAGTACTTC.

This clonotype was counted at least ten times. CDR3 bases: TGTGCCACCAGCAGAGATTTTTCGAATAGCAATCAGCCCCAGCATTTT. Translating it yields CATSRDFSNSNQPQHF. The V gene is TRBV15, the J gene TRBJ1-5; D unresolved. The CDR3 extends over 16 amino acids. Trimming stripped 0 bases from V and 0 bases from J, with 9 bases between. Germline V gene data show CDR1 as LNHNV and CDR2 as YYDKDF (reference sequence).

Ten or more counts support this clonotype. The chain links TRBV10-3 to TRBJ2-3, with TRBD2 matching 7 bases. From germline, CDR1 is ENHRY and CDR2 SYGVKD. V lost 9 bases, J lost 0 bases, and 3 bases stayed unmatched. The CDR3 runs to 13 residues. This CDR3 reads CAILATSTDTQYF. CDR3 DNA sequence: TGTGCCATACTAGCGACTAGCACAGATACGCAGTATTTT.

This rearrangement joins TRBV3-1 to TRBJ2-6; D uncertain. Germline V lookup: CDR1 LGHDT, CDR2 YNNKEL (reference sequence). V was trimmed by 0 bases and J by 0 bases, leaving 6 bases between them. The CDR3 loop spans 16 amino acids. CDR3 in amino acids: CASSQDRSSGANVLTF. DNA for the CDR3: TGTGCCAGCAGCCAAGACAGAAGCTCTGGGGCCAACGTCCTGACTTTC.

This clonotype was counted between two and nine times. This rearrangement joins TRBV19 to TRBJ2-2; D remains ambiguous. V was shortened by 4 bases and J by 1 base, with 7 bases between the two germline ends. Germline V gene data show CDR1 as LNHDA and CDR2 as SQIVND (reference sequence). The CDR3 runs 14 residues. Written as DNA, the CDR3 is TGTGCCAGTAGTAGCAGGAGGAACACCGGGGAGCTGTTTTTT. Amino acid sequence: CASSSRRNTGELFF. Drawing the rest from reference TRBV19 and TRBJ2-2, the complete variable domain is DGGITQSPKYLFRKEGQNVTLSCEQNLNHDAMYWYRQDPGQGLRLIYYSQIVNDFQKGDIAEGYSVSREKKESFPLTVTSAQKNPTAFYLCASSSRRNTGELFFGEGSRLTVL.

V gene TRBV7-9 combines with J gene TRBJ2-1; 12 bases are shared with TRBD2. With 3 bases clipped from V and 8 bases from J, the junction kept 8 bases outside the gene matches. CDR1 and CDR2 (germline): SEHNR, FQNEAQ (reference sequence). CDR3 length: 16 residues. CDR3 loop: CASSFLSSGRVDEQFF. Written as DNA, the CDR3 is TGTGCCAGCAGCTTCCTTTCTAGCGGGAGGGTGGATGAGCAGTTCTTC.